Below, 18 T cell receptor beta chains from the same sample are listed, as sequenced in a study of blood T cell repertoires in COVID-19. Sequencing used immunoSEQ multiplex PCR; TCRdb keeps in-frame clones, though not all of them. Of about 140,000 clones in the sample, roughly 89% were seen once. The material sequenced was PBMCs or T cells enriched from blood (not recorded which). These receptors all stem from a man aged 45-65 years who had recovered from COVID-19.

The count of this clone is one. The CDR3 loop reads CASSHRGSQPQHF. The CDR3 DNA sequence: TGTGCCAGCAGTCACAGGGGCTCTCAGCCCCAGCATTTT. The gene calls are TRBV28 and TRBJ1-5, with 7 positions matching TRBD1. The junction had 4 bases not matched to a gene; V was cut back by 5 bases and J by 6 bases. CDR3 size: 13 residues. Germline loops: CDR1 MDHEN, CDR2 SYDVKM. The full variable domain, with the rest looked up from reference TRBV28 and TRBJ1-5, is DVKVTQSSRYLVKRTGEKVFLECVQDMDHENMFWYRQDPGLGLRLIYFSYDVKMKEKGDIPEGYSVSREKKERFSLILESASTNQTSMYLCASSHRGSQPQHFGDGTRLSIL.

This clone was observed once. This chain joins TRBV14 and TRBJ1-2; the D is unclear. Germline CDR1 reads SGHDN; CDR2 reads FVKESK. The CDR3 totals 14 residues. Trimming cost V 1 base and J 14 bases, with 20 bases left between them. For the CDR3, the DNA is TGTGCCAGCAGCCAAGGGAGGATTATTAGGCGATCGACCTTC. Protein product: CASSQGRIIRRSTF. The whole variable domain, filled in from reference TRBV14 and TRBJ1-2, reads EAGVTQFPSHSVIEKGQTVTLRCDPISGHDNLYWYRRVMGKEIKFLLHFVKESKQDESGMPNNRFLAERTGGTYSTLKVQPAELEDSGVYFCASSQGRIIRRSTFGSGTRLTVV.

This chain links TRBV30 with TRBJ2-1; D is undetermined. CDR3 length: 12 amino acids. V lost 0 bases and J 4 bases, leaving 4 bases between the germline ends. Germline CDR1 and CDR2: GTSNPN and SVGIG (reference sequence). CDR3 loop: CAWSVEYNEQFF. CDR3 bases: TGTGCCTGGAGTGTAGAGTACAATGAGCAGTTCTTC.

The chain recombines TRBV27 with TRBJ2-1; D is uncertain. The V gene's germline CDR1 is MNHEY and CDR2 SMNVEV (reference sequence). This CDR3 is 13 amino acids long. The germline V and J ends were trimmed by 2 bases and 4 bases, with 6 bases remaining between them. The CDR3 reads CASSLNRYNEQFF. The CDR3 DNA is TGTGCCAGCAGTTTAAACAGATACAATGAGCAGTTCTTC.

The CDR3 DNA reads as TGTGCCAGCAGTTTACGGGGGAGCCTCACCGGGGAGCTGTTTTTT. It yields the protein CASSLRGSLTGELFF. The V call is TRBV28, the J call TRBJ2-2; a possible D gene is TRBD2 (6 bases). The CDR3 covers 15 residues. Germline CDR1 and CDR2: MDHEN and SYDVKM. The V end was cut by 2 bases, the J end by 4 bases, with 11 bases between.

By sample fraction, this clone is medium-sized. This chain links TRBV7-9 with TRBJ2-3; D may be TRBD2 (6 bases). The CDR3 runs 13 residues. Between the trimmed V and J ends, which lost 3 bases and 8 bases, there was a span of 12 bases. Germline V gene lookup returns CDR1 SEHNR and CDR2 FQNEAQ (reference sequence). CDR3 in amino acids: CASSLSSEGTQYF. The CDR3 coding sequence is TGTGCCAGCAGCTTGTCGTCGGAGGGTACGCAGTATTTT.

The rearrangement links TRBV6-5 to TRBJ1-2, with 10 bases matching TRBD1. Germline assignment: CDR1 MNHEY and CDR2 SVGAGI. V lost 7 bases to trimming and J lost 2 bases; unmatched junction nucleotides: 4. The CDR3 covers 14 residues. The CDR3 here is CASTRQGANYGYTF. The DNA of the CDR3 is TGTGCCAGCACCCGACAGGGGGCGAACTATGGCTACACCTTC.

V and J are TRBV30 and TRBJ1-5; TRBD1 aligns across 8 bases. Trimming cost V 3 bases and J 7 bases; bases outside gene matches: 8. In germline, CDR1 is GTSNPN, CDR2 SVGIG (reference sequence). This CDR3 contains 14 residues. CDR3 sequence (DNA): TGTGCCTGGAGACCGGGACAGGCCGGGCAGCCCCAGCATTTT. This sequence encodes CAWRPGQAGQPQHF.

The chain recombines TRBV23-1 with TRBJ2-2; perhaps TRBD1 as D (6 bases). TRBV23-1 is assigned to the ORF class and has an uncertain function. V was pared by 4 bases and J by 1 base, with 13 bases between. The CDR3 has 16 residues. CDR3 sequence: CASSRTTGQNTGELFF. DNA for the CDR3: TGCGCCAGCAGTCGCACCACGGGACAGAACACCGGGGAGCTGTTTTTT.

J is TRBJ1-2 and V is TRBV7-2, with a possible D match to TRBD1 (5 bases). V shed 3 bases and J shed 2 bases, with 7 bases lying between them. Germline V lookup: CDR1 SGHTA, CDR2 FQGNSA. The length of the CDR3 is 13 residues. CDR3 nucleotide sequence: TGTGCCAGCAGCTTCGACAGCAACTATGGCTACACCTTC. As protein: CASSFDSNYGYTF.

The gene calls are TRBV6-2 or TRBV6-3 and TRBJ2-1; TRBD2 matches 7 bases. This CDR3 is built from 14 residues. Germline V CDR1 and CDR2: MNHEY, SVGEGT. V trimming: 2 bases; J trimming: 12 bases; junction bases outside the gene matches: 10. The CDR3 sequence: CASSYPAGAFGQFF. DNA for the CDR3: TGTGCCAGCAGTTACCCCGCGGGAGCGTTTGGGCAGTTCTTC.

This chain connects TRBV19 to TRBJ2-1, with TRBD2 matching 12 bases. The germline CDR1 and CDR2 sequences are LNHDA and SQIVND (reference sequence). Unmatched junction bases numbered 10, after V lost 4 bases and J lost 0 bases. The CDR3 spans 19 residues. Here the CDR3 reads CASSTPGLAGLSSYNEQFF. CDR3 nucleotides: TGTGCCAGTAGTACGCCGGGACTAGCGGGTTTGAGCTCCTACAATGAGCAGTTCTTC.

CDR3 bases: TGTGCCAGTAGTATAGGTCCGTGGCCCACTAACTATGGCTACACCTTC. The encoded protein is CASSIGPWPTNYGYTF. The rearrangement uses TRBV19 and TRBJ1-2; D is undetermined. V dropped 1 base and J dropped 0 bases, with 12 bases sitting between them. This CDR3 comprises 16 residues. Germline V gene sequence: CDR1 LNHDA, CDR2 SQIVND (reference sequence).

The chain uses TRBV7-9 and TRBJ2-1, with TRBD2 identical over 7 bases. Trimming cost V 5 bases and J 3 bases; bases outside gene matches: 7. This CDR3 is 15 amino acids long. Germline-derived CDR1 and CDR2 are SEHNR and FQNEAQ (reference sequence). DNA for the CDR3: TGTGCCAGCAGCCGATCCGGGACTAACTACAATGAGCAGTTCTTC. Its translation: CASSRSGTNYNEQFF.

The chain joins TRBV28 to TRBJ1-2, with 8 nucleotides matching TRBD1. CDR1 and CDR2 (germline): MDHEN, SYDVKM. V trimming: 5 bases; J trimming: 8 bases; junction bases outside the gene matches: 7. The CDR3 totals 13 residues. CDR3 sequence (DNA): TGTGCCAGCAGTACACTGACAGGGGACGGCTACACCTTC. This codes for CASSTLTGDGYTF.

This chain uses TRBV28 with TRBJ2-3, with TRBD2 matching over 8 bases. The V gene end was trimmed by 8 bases and the J gene end by 4 bases; junction bases not matched to a gene: 17. Germline CDR1 reads MDHEN; CDR2 reads SYDVKM. The CDR3 has 17 residues. This chain's CDR3 is CASSSPGAGGGPDTQYF. Written as DNA, the CDR3 is TGTGCCAGCTCCTCACCGGGGGCGGGAGGAGGACCAGATACGCAGTATTTT.

V usage is TRBV28 and J usage is TRBJ1-3; 7 nucleotides line up with TRBD1. The CDR3 has 16 residues. V lost 3 bases to trimming and J lost 2 bases; unmatched junction nucleotides: 7. Germline V gives CDR1 MDHEN, CDR2 SYDVKM. The CDR3 is CASSFLGQGAGNTIYF. CDR3 coding DNA: TGTGCCAGCAGTTTCCTGGGGCAGGGGGCTGGAAACACCATATATTTT.

This chain connects TRBV7-2 to TRBJ1-6; 12 bases fit TRBD1. The V segment lost 3 bases and the J segment 10 bases; nucleotides outside the gene matches: 7. The germline V gene has CDR1 SGHTA and CDR2 FQGNSA. The CDR3 has 16 residues. The CDR3 loop reads CASSFVGTGGQSPLHF. Here the CDR3 DNA reads TGTGCCAGCAGCTTCGTTGGGACAGGGGGCCAGTCACCCCTCCACTTT.